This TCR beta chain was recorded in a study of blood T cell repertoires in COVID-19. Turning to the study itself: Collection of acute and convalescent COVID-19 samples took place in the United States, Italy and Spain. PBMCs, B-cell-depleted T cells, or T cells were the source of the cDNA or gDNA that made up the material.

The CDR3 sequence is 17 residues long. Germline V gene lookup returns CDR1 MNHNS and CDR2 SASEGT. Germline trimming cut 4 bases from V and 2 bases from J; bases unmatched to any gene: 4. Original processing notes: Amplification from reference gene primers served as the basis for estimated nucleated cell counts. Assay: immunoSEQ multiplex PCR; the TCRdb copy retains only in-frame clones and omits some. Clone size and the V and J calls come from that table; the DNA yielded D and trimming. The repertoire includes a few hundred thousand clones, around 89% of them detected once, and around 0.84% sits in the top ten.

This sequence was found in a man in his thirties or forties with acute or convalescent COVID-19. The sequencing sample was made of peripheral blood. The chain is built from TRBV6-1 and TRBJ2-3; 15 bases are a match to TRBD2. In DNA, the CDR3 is TGTGCCAGCAGTGCGGGGACTAGCGGGAGGAACACAGATACGCAGTATTTT. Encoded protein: CASSAGTSGRNTDTQYF.